Shown below are 8 T cell receptor beta chains from a single sample sequenced in a study of vaccination effects on CD4 cells after COVID-19. Clones were read by immunoSEQ multiplex PCR, and TCRdb kept only the in-frame ones, dropping some. The data hold about 80,000 clones, with 77% observed a single time. Their cognate antigens are unknown. ViraFEST assay sequencing came after antigen-specific CD4+ T cells were expanded with viral peptide pools. Around day 10 of culture, CD4+ T cells were separated out. Subjects were given two BNT162b2 or mRNA-1273 vaccine doses. The sample here was CD4+ T cells from PBMCs cultured with HCoV-OC43 spike peptides, taken after COVID-19 vaccination. As for subset: HCoV-OC43 spike overlapping peptide pool stimulation. The source of these receptors is a human donor who received a COVID-19 vaccine.

The V and J genes are TRBV21-1 and TRBJ2-7; TRBD2, the table's D call, lacks a check against the DNA. TRBV21-1 corresponds to a pseudogene. The CDR3 spans 13 residues. Here the CDR3 reads CASSKGSSYEQYV. DNA of the CDR3: TGTGCCAGCAGCAAAGGTTCTTCCTACGAGCAGTACGTC.

The chain recombines TRBV2 with TRBJ2-1, with D perhaps TRBD2 (6 bases). This CDR3 is built from 15 residues. Deletions cut 6 bases from V and 7 bases from J, with 19 bases between. Germline lookup yields CDR1 SNHLY and CDR2 FYNNEI. The CDR3 spells CASRVGQGGANEQFF. The DNA for the CDR3 is TGTGCCAGCAGAGTCGGGCAGGGAGGTGCGAATGAGCAGTTCTTC. Complete variable domain (other parts from reference TRBV2 and TRBJ2-1): EPEVTQTPSHQVTQMGQEVILRCVPISNHLYFYWYRQILGQKVEFLVSFYNNEISEKSEIFDDQFSVERPDGSNFTLKIRSTKLEDSAMYFCASRVGQGGANEQFFGPGTRLTVL.

This clone was seen once. The rearrangement uses TRBV5-6 and TRBJ2-3, with 7 bases aligning to TRBD2. Germline CDR1 SGHDT, CDR2 YYEEEE. CDR3 length: 16 amino acids. V was pared by 0 bases and J by 2 bases, with 6 bases of the junction left unmatched. The CDR3 DNA is TGTGCCAGCAGCTTGGGGCAGGGAGGGGTCACAGATACGCAGTATTTT. Translation gives CASSLGQGGVTDTQYF.

The V gene is TRBV4-1, the J gene TRBJ1-1; unclear D gene. This CDR3 comprises 15 residues. Trimming removed 1 base from V and 0 bases from J, with 9 bases in between. Germline V CDR1 and CDR2: MGHRA, YSYEKL. For the CDR3, the DNA is TGCGCCAGCAGCCAAGGACGACCCATGAACACTGAAGCTTTCTTT. Protein product: CASSQGRPMNTEAFF.

This clone was counted only a few times. The V and J genes are TRBV4-1 and TRBJ1-3; D is possibly TRBD1 (5 bases). The CDR3 spans 15 residues. CDR1 is MGHRA, CDR2 YSYEKL, per germline. V lost 4 bases, J lost 4 bases, and 14 bases lay in between. The CDR3 sequence: CASSPPPGRGNTIYF. CDR3 coding DNA: TGCGCCAGCAGCCCTCCACCAGGGAGGGGAAACACCATATATTTT.

The rearrangement joins TRBV5-5 to TRBJ1-3; no reliable D call. The CDR3 runs 18 residues. The V end was cut by 2 bases, the J end by 1 base, with 19 bases between. The germline V gene has CDR1 SGHKS and CDR2 YYEKEE (reference sequence). The CDR3 sequence: CASSFGIEGGSSGNTIYF. The CDR3 region has the DNA TGTGCCAGCAGCTTTGGGATTGAGGGAGGTAGTTCTGGAAACACCATATATTTT. Variable domain in full (rest from reference TRBV5-5 and TRBJ1-3): DAGVTQSPTHLIKTRGQQVTLRCSPISGHKSVSWYQQVLGQGPQFIFQYYEKEERGRGNFPDRFSARQFPNYSSELNVNALLLGDSALYLCASSFGIEGGSSGNTIYFGEGSWLTVV.

The rearrangement uses TRBV6-2 or TRBV6-3 and TRBJ2-3; 13 bases line up with TRBD2. This CDR3 is 16 amino acids long. Trimming at V came to 4 bases and at J to 7 bases, leaving 8 bases not matched to a gene. Germline CDR1 reads MNHEY; CDR2 reads SVGEGT. The CDR3 nucleotides read TGTGCCAGCAGTTCTACTAGCGGGGGGGATTTATATACGCAGTATTTT. It specifies CASSSTSGGDLYTQYF.

The gene calls are TRBV18 and TRBJ2-2; 9 nucleotides line up with TRBD1. Germline V gene data show CDR1 as KGHSH and CDR2 as LQKENI. The CDR3 runs to 14 residues. The V segment lost 3 bases and the J segment 6 bases; nucleotides outside the gene matches: 2. The CDR3, as DNA: TGTGCCAGCTCACCCAGACAGGGGGCCGGGGAGCTGTTTTTT. This codes for CASSPRQGAGELFF.